This T cell receptor beta chain is drawn from a study of T cells in Graves' hyperthyroidism and ophthalmopathy. Study-level findings and limits: Progression to ophthalmopathy was predicted a median of 6.5 months early. In the analysis, a 13 V-J model separated ophthalmopathy from stable hyperthyroidism.

On this clonotype: As yet, its antigen is unknown.

Amplification targeted TCR beta CDR3 regions from RNA transcripts. The primer set for the first-round RT-PCR of the TCR CDR3 was HTBI. TCRdb analysed the multiplex PCR reads with MiXCR anew, one entry per CDR3 protein. The table shows some 92,000 distinct CDR3 sequences, with around 37% occurring only once. This CDR3 contains 15 residues. Deletions cut 0 bases from V and 9 bases from J, with 20 bases between. CDR1 and CDR2 (germline): DFQATT, SNEGSKA (reference sequence). This clonotype was obtained from a woman aged 25 to 39 with Graves' hyperthyroidism. The V call is TRBV20-1, the J call TRBJ2-5; no clear D gene. The sample taken for sequencing was peripheral blood or thyroid tissue (not recorded which). The CDR3 DNA follows: TGCAGTGCTAGAGAAACCTACGGCGGCAATCAGCCCCAGTACTTC. Its protein is CSARETYGGNQPQYF.